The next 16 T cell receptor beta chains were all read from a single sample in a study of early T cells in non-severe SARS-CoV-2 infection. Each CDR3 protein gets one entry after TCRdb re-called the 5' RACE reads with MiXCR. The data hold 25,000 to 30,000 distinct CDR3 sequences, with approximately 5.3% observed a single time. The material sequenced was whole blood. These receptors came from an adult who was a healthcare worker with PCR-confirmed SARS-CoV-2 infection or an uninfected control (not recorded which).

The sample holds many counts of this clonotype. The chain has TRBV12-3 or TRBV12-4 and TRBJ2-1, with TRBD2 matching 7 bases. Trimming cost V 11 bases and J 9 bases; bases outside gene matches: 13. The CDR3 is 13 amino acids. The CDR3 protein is CAAGPSSGSEQFF. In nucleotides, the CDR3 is TGTGCCGCAGGACCCTCTAGCGGTAGTGAGCAGTTCTTC.

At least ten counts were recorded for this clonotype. CDR3 coding DNA: TGCAGTGCCCGACCTTGGGCTGGGACTAGCGGGAGAGGGGAGCAGTTCTTC. As protein: CSARPWAGTSGRGEQFF. This chain connects TRBV20-1 to TRBJ2-1, with 14 bases fitting TRBD2. Germline CDR1 DFQATT, CDR2 SNEGSKA (reference sequence). Germline trimming cut 6 bases from V and 10 bases from J; bases unmatched to any gene: 17. This CDR3 spans 17 amino acids.

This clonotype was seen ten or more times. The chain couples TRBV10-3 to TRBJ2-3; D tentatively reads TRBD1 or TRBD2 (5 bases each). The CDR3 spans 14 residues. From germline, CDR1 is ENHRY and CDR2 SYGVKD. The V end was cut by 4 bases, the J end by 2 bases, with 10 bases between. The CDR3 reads CAISGGVITDTQYF. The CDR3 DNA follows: TGTGCCATCAGTGGAGGGGTAATCACAGATACGCAGTATTTT.

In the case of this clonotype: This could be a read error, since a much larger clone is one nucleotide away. CDR3 region: CTSSPGAVNTEAFF. The CDR3 nucleotides are TGTACCAGCTCACCAGGGGCAGTGAACACTGAAGCTTTCTTT. The J gene is TRBJ1-1, the V gene TRBV18; possibly TRBD1 for D (6 bases). Germline V lookup: CDR1 KGHSH, CDR2 LQKENI. This CDR3 spans 14 amino acids.

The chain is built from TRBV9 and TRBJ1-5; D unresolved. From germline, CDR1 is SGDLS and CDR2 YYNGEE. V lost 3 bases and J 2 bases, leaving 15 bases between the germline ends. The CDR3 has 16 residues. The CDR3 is CASSEDGAAGNQPQHF. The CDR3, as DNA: TGTGCCAGCAGCGAGGACGGAGCTGCGGGCAATCAGCCCCAGCATTTT. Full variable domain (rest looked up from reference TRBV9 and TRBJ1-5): DSGVTQTPKHLITATGQRVTLRCSPRSGDLSVYWYQQSLDQGLQFLIQYYNGEERAKGNILERFSAQQFPDLHSELNLSSLELGDSALYFCASSEDGAAGNQPQHFGDGTRLSIL.

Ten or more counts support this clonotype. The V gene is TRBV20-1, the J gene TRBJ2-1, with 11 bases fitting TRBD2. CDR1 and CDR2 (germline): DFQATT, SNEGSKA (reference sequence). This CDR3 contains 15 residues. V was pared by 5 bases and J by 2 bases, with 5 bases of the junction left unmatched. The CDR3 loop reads CSAPRLAGPYNEQFF. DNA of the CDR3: TGCAGTGCTCCCCGACTAGCGGGACCCTACAATGAGCAGTTCTTC.

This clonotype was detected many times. The CDR3 region is CASSDGRSSGANVLTF. The CDR3 nucleotides are TGTGCCAGCAGTGATGGACGGTCCTCTGGGGCCAACGTCCTGACTTTC. V is TRBV2 and J is TRBJ2-6, with D unresolved. Germline values: CDR1 SNHLY, CDR2 FYNNEI. Trimming left V 3 bases short and J 0 bases short, with 9 bases between. The CDR3 totals 16 residues. The full variable domain, in which reference TRBV2 and TRBJ2-6 provide the parts outside the CDR3, is EPEVTQTPSHQVTQMGQEVILRCVPISNHLYFYWYRQILGQKVEFLVSFYNNEISEKSEIFDDQFSVERPDGSNFTLKIRSTKLEDSAMYFCASSDGRSSGANVLTFGAGSRLTVL.

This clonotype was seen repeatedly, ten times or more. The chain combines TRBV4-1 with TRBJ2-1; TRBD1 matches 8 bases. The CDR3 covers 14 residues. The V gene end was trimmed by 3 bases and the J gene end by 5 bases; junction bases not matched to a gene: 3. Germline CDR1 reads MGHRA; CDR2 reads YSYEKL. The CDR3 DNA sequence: TGCGCCAGCAGCCACACGGACAGGGACAATGAGCAGTTCTTC. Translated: CASSHTDRDNEQFF.

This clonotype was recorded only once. CDR3 bases: TGCGCCAGCAGCCCATACAGGGGGGGTTCCTACAATGAGCAGTTCTTC. Its translation: CASSPYRGGSYNEQFF. The chain combines TRBV5-1 with TRBJ2-1; perhaps TRBD1 as D (8 bases). This CDR3 has 16 residues. The germline V gene has CDR1 SGHRS and CDR2 YFSETQ. Deletions cut 4 bases from V and 1 base from J, with 15 bases between.

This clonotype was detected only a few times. CDR3 nucleotides: TGTGCCAGCAGCCCACGGGGTAGCGGGACTTACGAGCAGTACTTC. Its protein is CASSPRGSGTYEQYF. The rearrangement uses TRBV13 and TRBJ2-7, with TRBD2 matching 8 bases. The CDR3 covers 15 residues. Germline trimming cut 5 bases from V and 4 bases from J; bases unmatched to any gene: 10. Per the germline V gene, CDR1 is PRHDT and CDR2 is FYEKMQ (reference sequence).

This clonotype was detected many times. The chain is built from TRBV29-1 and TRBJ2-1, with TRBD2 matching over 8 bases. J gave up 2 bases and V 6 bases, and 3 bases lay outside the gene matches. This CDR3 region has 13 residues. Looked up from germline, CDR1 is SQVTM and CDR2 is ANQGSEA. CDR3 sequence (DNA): TGCAGCGTAGTAGCGGGGACCTACAATGAGCAGTTCTTC. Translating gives CSVVAGTYNEQFF.

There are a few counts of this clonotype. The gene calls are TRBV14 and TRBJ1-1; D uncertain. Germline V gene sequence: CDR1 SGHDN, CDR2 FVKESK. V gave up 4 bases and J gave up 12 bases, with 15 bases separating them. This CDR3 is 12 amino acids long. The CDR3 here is CASSRVPGTSFF. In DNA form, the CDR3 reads TGTGCCAGCAGCCGGGTGCCGGGTACATCTTTCTTT. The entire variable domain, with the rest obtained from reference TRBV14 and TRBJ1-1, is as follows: EAGVTQFPSHSVIEKGQTVTLRCDPISGHDNLYWYRRVMGKEIKFLLHFVKESKQDESGMPNNRFLAERTGGTYSTLKVQPAELEDSGVYFCASSRVPGTSFFGQGTRLTVV.

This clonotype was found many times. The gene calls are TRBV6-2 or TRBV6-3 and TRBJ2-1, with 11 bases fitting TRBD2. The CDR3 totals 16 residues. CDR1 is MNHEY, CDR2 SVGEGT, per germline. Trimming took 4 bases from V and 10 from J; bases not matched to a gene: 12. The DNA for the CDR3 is TGTGCCAGCAGTTCTACGGGACTAGCGGTAGGAACCGAGCAGTTCTTC. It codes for CASSSTGLAVGTEQFF.

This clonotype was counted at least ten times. CDR3 loop: CSASQGNTEAFF. The CDR3 DNA sequence: TGCAGTGCTAGCCAGGGGAACACTGAAGCTTTCTTT. The chain recombines TRBV20-1 with TRBJ1-1, with D perhaps TRBD1 (5 bases). CDR3 size: 12 residues. Trimming pared 3 bases from V and 1 base from J, leaving 6 bases between. Germline lookup yields CDR1 DFQATT and CDR2 SNEGSKA (reference sequence).

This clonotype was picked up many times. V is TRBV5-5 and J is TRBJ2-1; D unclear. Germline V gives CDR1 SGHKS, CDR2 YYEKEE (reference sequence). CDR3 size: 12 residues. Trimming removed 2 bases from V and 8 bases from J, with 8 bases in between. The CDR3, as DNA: TGTGCCAGCAGCTTCCGCCTAGATGAGCAGTTCTTC. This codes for CASSFRLDEQFF. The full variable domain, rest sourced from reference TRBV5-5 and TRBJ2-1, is DAGVTQSPTHLIKTRGQQVTLRCSPISGHKSVSWYQQVLGQGPQFIFQYYEKEERGRGNFPDRFSARQFPNYSSELNVNALLLGDSALYLCASSFRLDEQFFGPGTRLTVL.

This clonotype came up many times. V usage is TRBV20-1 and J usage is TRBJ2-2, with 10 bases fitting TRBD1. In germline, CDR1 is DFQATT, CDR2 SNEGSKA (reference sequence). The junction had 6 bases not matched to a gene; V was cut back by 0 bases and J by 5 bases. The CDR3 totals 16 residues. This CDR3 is CSAREGGQGPTGELFF. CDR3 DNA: TGCAGTGCTAGAGAAGGGGGACAGGGGCCTACCGGGGAGCTGTTTTTT.